Following are 18 T cell receptor beta chains from one sample sequenced in a study of cytomegalovirus exposure and HLA in healthy donors. The PCR had 60 Vbeta and 13 Jbeta primers. Method: immunoSEQ multiplex PCR; TCRdb's copy keeps in-frame clones and lacks some. The repertoire consists of tens of thousands of clones, with 60% to 85% occurring once and the leading ten covering approximately 5.3%. Sequenced: PBMCs. The receptors come from a man aged 25-40 years in good health and CMV-seropositive.

This rearrangement joins TRBV2 to TRBJ1-5, with D perhaps TRBD1 (5 bases). V was cut by 6 bases and J by 0 bases, with 9 bases left in between. CDR3 length: 14 amino acids. Germline lookup yields CDR1 SNHLY and CDR2 FYNNEI. The CDR3 DNA follows: TGTGCCAGCAGCTTCGGGGGTAGCAATCAGCCCCAGCATTTT. Translation gives CASSFGGSNQPQHF.

This sequence joins TRBV27 and TRBJ2-3; tentative D call: TRBD1 (6 bases). Looked up from germline, CDR1 is MNHEY and CDR2 is SMNVEV (reference sequence). V shed 3 bases and J shed 1 base, with 11 bases lying between them. There are 15 residues in the CDR3. CDR3 DNA sequence: TGTGCCAGCAGTTTTGGGGGCCTCGGCACAGATACGCAGTATTTT. It codes for CASSFGGLGTDTQYF.

The rearrangement uses TRBV15 and TRBJ1-1; D is uncertain. The V end was cut by 0 bases, the J end by 6 bases, with 8 bases between. Germline CDR1 LNHNV, CDR2 YYDKDF (reference sequence). This CDR3 contains 13 residues. The CDR3 region has the DNA TGTGCCACCAGCAGAGATCGGAGCCCTGAAGCTTTCTTT. This encodes CATSRDRSPEAFF.

The genes are TRBV4-2 and TRBJ2-5; 7 bases fit TRBD1. The CDR3 is 15 residues long. V shed 4 bases, J shed 4 bases, and the junction held 9 bases outside the gene matches. The germline V gene has CDR1 LGHNA and CDR2 YNFKEQ. CDR3 sequence: CASSRSTGVAETQYF. The CDR3 nucleotides read TGTGCCAGCAGCCGCTCAACAGGGGTCGCAGAGACCCAGTACTTC.

There are a few counts of this clone. The chain recombines TRBV2 with TRBJ1-5, with 10 positions matching TRBD1. This CDR3 has 15 amino acids. V was pared by 5 bases and J by 4 bases, with 5 bases of the junction left unmatched. CDR1 is SNHLY and CDR2 is FYNNEI in the germline V gene. CDR3 residues: CASSRGTGENQPQHF. The CDR3 DNA is TGTGCCAGCAGTCGCGGGACAGGGGAAAATCAGCCCCAGCATTTT.

The V call is TRBV5-1, the J call TRBJ1-1; TRBD1 matches at 8 bases. CDR1 is SGHRS, CDR2 YFSETQ, per germline. CDR3 length equals 14 residues. V was clipped by 4 bases and J by 5 bases; unmatched bases: 7. The CDR3 sequence is CASSDTGGVTEAFF. CDR3 DNA: TGCGCCAGCAGCGACACAGGGGGGGTGACTGAAGCTTTCTTT. Together with reference TRBV5-1 and TRBJ1-1, the CDR3 gives the full variable domain: KAGVTQTPRYLIKTRGQQVTLSCSPISGHRSVSWYQQTPGQGLQFLFEYFSETQRNKGNFPGRFSGRQFSNSRSEMNVSTLELGDSALYLCASSDTGGVTEAFFGQGTRLTVV.

This clone has more than one count but fewer than ten. The rearrangement joins TRBV30 to TRBJ2-3; 9 bases align to TRBD1. Germline assignment: CDR1 GTSNPN and CDR2 SVGIG (reference sequence). This CDR3 spans 15 amino acids. The trim removed 1 base at V and 3 bases at J, leaving 5 bases unmatched. In DNA form, the CDR3 reads TGTGCCTGGAGTGGCCCCGGGACAGGGACAGATACGCAGTATTTT. It codes for CAWSGPGTGTDTQYF. The full variable domain, its missing parts supplied by reference TRBV30 and TRBJ2-3, is SQTIHQWPATLVQPVGSPLSLECTVEGTSNPNLYWYRQAAGRGLQLLFYSVGIGQISSEVPQNLSASRPQDRQFILSSKKLLLSDSGFYLCAWSGPGTGTDTQYFGPGTRLTVL.

The rearrangement links TRBV7-8 to TRBJ2-5, with D perhaps matching TRBD2 (6 bases). Germline CDR1 SGHVS, CDR2 FQNEAQ. The CDR3 covers 15 residues. V lost 5 bases, J lost 3 bases, and 16 bases lay in between. CDR3 amino acids: CASSEPGTSEETQYF. The CDR3 DNA follows: TGTGCCAGCAGCGAACCCGGGACTTCGGAAGAGACCCAGTACTTC. Variable domain in full (rest from reference TRBV7-8 and TRBJ2-5): GAGVSQSPRYKVAKRGQDVALRCDPISGHVSLFWYQQALGQGPEFLTYFQNEAQLDKSGLPSDRFFAERPEGSVSTLKIQRTQQEDSAVYLCASSEPGTSEETQYFGPGTRLLVL.

The chain carries TRBV10-3 and TRBJ1-2, with no clear D. CDR3 length equals 16 residues. V dropped 0 bases and J dropped 4 bases, with 15 bases sitting between them. Looked up from germline, CDR1 is ENHRY and CDR2 is SYGVKD. CDR3 loop: CAISESGQLRSYGYTF. The CDR3 nucleotides read TGTGCCATCAGTGAGTCTGGGCAGCTACGTAGCTATGGCTACACCTTC.

This sequence joins TRBV5-6 and TRBJ1-1; tentatively, D is TRBD1 (5 bases). In germline, CDR1 is SGHDT, CDR2 YYEEEE. The CDR3 covers 14 residues. V lost 1 base and J lost 4, with 11 bases in between. The CDR3 region is CASSLYSGGTEAFF. The CDR3 coding sequence is TGTGCCAGCAGCTTGTACAGCGGGGGCACTGAAGCTTTCTTT.

The chain carries TRBV30 and TRBJ1-2; D is perhaps TRBD1 (5 bases). The CDR3 has 14 residues. Germline V gene lookup returns CDR1 GTSNPN and CDR2 SVGIG (reference sequence). The V gene lost 2 bases and the J gene lost 3 bases, with 13 bases spanning the gap. The CDR3 is CAWSSWRGHYGYTF. Written as DNA, the CDR3 is TGTGCCTGGAGTAGCTGGAGGGGCCACTATGGCTACACCTTC. The complete variable domain, with remaining parts taken from reference TRBV30 and TRBJ1-2, reads SQTIHQWPATLVQPVGSPLSLECTVEGTSNPNLYWYRQAAGRGLQLLFYSVGIGQISSEVPQNLSASRPQDRQFILSSKKLLLSDSGFYLCAWSSWRGHYGYTFGSGTRLTVV.

The chain recombines TRBV19 with TRBJ1-1, with 7 nucleotides matching TRBD1. The germline V gene has CDR1 LNHDA and CDR2 SQIVND (reference sequence). This CDR3 is 13 amino acids long. Losses at the gene ends were 4 bases for V and 5 bases for J; bases not matched to a gene: 4. The CDR3: CASSTTGFTEAFF. CDR3 DNA sequence: TGTGCCAGTAGTACGACAGGGTTTACTGAAGCTTTCTTT.

This chain links TRBV9 with TRBJ2-4; possibly TRBD1 for D (6 bases). The V end lost 4 bases, the J end lost 0 bases, and 17 bases lay between the germline ends. The CDR3 runs to 17 residues. Germline lookup yields CDR1 SGDLS and CDR2 YYNGEE. CDR3 amino acids: CASSPRWDTLAKNIQYF. The CDR3 region has the DNA TGTGCCAGCAGCCCGAGGTGGGACACCCTAGCCAAAAACATTCAGTACTTC. Full variable domain (remainder filled in from reference TRBV9 and TRBJ2-4): DSGVTQTPKHLITATGQRVTLRCSPRSGDLSVYWYQQSLDQGLQFLIQYYNGEERAKGNILERFSAQQFPDLHSELNLSSLELGDSALYFCASSPRWDTLAKNIQYFGAGTRLSVL.

The chain uses TRBV9 and TRBJ2-7; 8 bases map to TRBD1. V dropped 0 bases and J dropped 5; count of bases not matched to a gene: 7. The length of the CDR3 is 15 residues. CDR1 and CDR2 (germline): SGDLS, YYNGEE. In DNA, the CDR3 is TGTGCCAGCAGCGTAGAAGGTGGACAGGGCCACGAGCAGTACTTC. Its translation: CASSVEGGQGHEQYF.

J is TRBJ1-1 and V is TRBV6-1; D possibly corresponds to TRBD1 (6 bases). Trimming pared 7 bases from V and 3 bases from J, leaving 18 bases between. Germline values: CDR1 MNHNS, CDR2 SASEGT. There are 15 residues in the CDR3. The CDR3 loop reads CASTRLGGRDTEAFF. The CDR3 DNA sequence: TGTGCCAGCACCCGGTTAGGGGGAAGGGACACTGAAGCTTTCTTT.

This chain joins TRBV6-5 and TRBJ2-7, with 10 positions matching TRBD1. This CDR3 has 13 amino acids. Trimming at V came to 7 bases and at J to 2 bases, leaving 2 bases not matched to a gene. Per germline, CDR1 MNHEY and CDR2 SVGAGI. The CDR3 DNA reads as TGTGCCAGCAAGGGACAGGGGACCTACGAGCAGTACTTC. Amino acid sequence: CASKGQGTYEQYF.

The rearrangement uses TRBV6-5 and TRBJ2-3; D may be TRBD2 (5 bases). CDR1 is MNHEY and CDR2 is SVGAGI in the germline V gene. The CDR3 length is 16 residues. V lost 0 bases and J 1 base, leaving 11 bases between the germline ends. CDR3 loop: CASSYSRASGTDTQYF. The CDR3 DNA reads as TGTGCCAGCAGTTACTCGCGGGCGTCGGGCACAGATACGCAGTATTTT.

The gene calls are TRBV9 and TRBJ2-1; 10 nucleotides line up with TRBD2. Losses at the gene ends were 4 bases for V and 6 bases for J; bases not matched to a gene: 10. The CDR3 length is 16 residues. Germline lookup yields CDR1 SGDLS and CDR2 YYNGEE. The CDR3 loop reads CASSKGRTSGTNEQFF. The CDR3 DNA reads TGTGCCAGCAGCAAGGGTCGGACTAGCGGAACCAATGAGCAGTTCTTC.